The 18 T cell receptor beta chains listed next were all sequenced from one sample in a study of T cells in Graves' hyperthyroidism and ophthalmopathy (dated by TCRdb to between 2018 and 2021). Receptor amplification or capture employed multiplex PCR. For sequencing, an Illumina HiSeq 2000 was employed. The TCR beta CDR3 regions were amplified from RNA transcripts. The first round of RT-PCR for the TCR CDR3 was performed with the HTBI primer set and the Qiagen OneStep RT-PCR kit. TCRdb trimmed public reads at Q25 via fastp, called clones via MiXCR and kept in-frame beta chains. One record per CDR3 amino acid sequence lists the most common genes and DNA. This sample lists hundreds of thousands of distinct CDR3 sequences; about a sixth were detected once. In total, the top ten clones hold 28% of the sample. The sequenced material came from blood. These TCRs come from a woman under 30 with Graves' ophthalmopathy.

The CDR3 spells CATSDILAGGSDTQYF. DNA for the CDR3: TGTGCCACCAGTGATATATTAGCGGGGGGGTCAGATACGCAGTATTTT. This chain uses TRBV24-1 with TRBJ2-3; 11 bases fit TRBD2. CDR3 length equals 16 residues. Trimming removed 3 bases from V and 4 bases from J; junction bases left unmatched: 5. Germline lookup yields CDR1 KGHDR and CDR2 SFDVKD.

This clonotype was counted between two and nine times. The chain joins TRBV11-3 to TRBJ2-5, with TRBD2 matching 11 bases. V was clipped by 4 bases and J by 1 base; unmatched bases: 2. CDR1 and CDR2 from the germline V gene are SGHNT and YENEEA. The CDR3 has 15 residues. The CDR3 sequence is CASSSGLAAQETQYF. CDR3 nucleotide sequence: TGTGCCAGCAGCTCGGGACTAGCGGCCCAAGAGACCCAGTACTTC.

This clonotype was seen ten or more times. The gene calls are TRBV20-1 and TRBJ1-2; tentative D call: TRBD1 (5 bases). The CDR3 runs to 14 residues. CDR1 and CDR2 (germline): DFQATT, SNEGSKA (reference sequence). Deletions cut 6 bases from V and 0 bases from J, with 14 bases between. CDR3 amino acids: CSAPGTGTNYGYTF. DNA for the CDR3: TGCAGTGCCCCCGGGACGGGAACTAACTATGGCTACACCTTC.

This clonotype was detected many times. This chain joins TRBV12-3 or TRBV12-4 and TRBJ1-2; no firm D call. The CDR3 is made up of 13 amino acids. V was trimmed by 5 bases and J by 1 base, leaving 8 bases between them. The chain's CDR3 is CASSLSLNYGYTF. The CDR3 nucleotides read TGTGCCAGCAGTCTCTCTCTTAACTATGGCTACACCTTC.

This clonotype has ten or more counts. The V call is TRBV27, the J call TRBJ2-1; D possibly uses TRBD1 or TRBD2 (6 bases each). The germline V gene has CDR1 MNHEY and CDR2 SMNVEV (reference sequence). The CDR3 sequence is 17 residues long. V shed 5 bases and J shed 5 bases, with 22 bases lying between them. CDR3 sequence reads: CASSPLGGGGRDNEQFF. The CDR3 nucleotides read TGTGCCAGCAGTCCGCTTGGAGGGGGAGGACGAGACAATGAGCAGTTCTTC.

This clonotype was found a few times. The chain uses TRBV20-1 and TRBJ2-1; D gene uncertain. The CDR3 contains 12 residues. The V gene's germline CDR1 is DFQATT and CDR2 SNEGSKA (reference sequence). V lost 1 base and J 7 bases, leaving 8 bases between the germline ends. The CDR3, as DNA: TGCAGTGCTAGAGGTAATCTTAATGAGCAGTTCTTC. Protein sequence: CSARGNLNEQFF.

This clonotype showed up just a few times. The rearrangement uses TRBV4-2 and TRBJ2-1, with TRBD2 as a possible D gene (7 bases). The V gene lost 3 bases and the J gene lost 7 bases, with 19 bases spanning the gap. There are 16 residues in the CDR3. Germline CDR1 and CDR2: LGHNA and YNFKEQ. The CDR3 DNA follows: TGTGCCAGCAGCCATGGGGGGGCCATTACGGTGAATGAGCAGTTCTTC. Amino acid sequence: CASSHGGAITVNEQFF.

This clonotype was seen many times. DNA of the CDR3: TGTGCCAGCAGCCAAGGGGCAGGGCACTATGGCTACACCTTC. Protein product: CASSQGAGHYGYTF. The chain carries TRBV14 and TRBJ1-2; D possibly corresponds to TRBD1 (5 bases). This CDR3 region has 14 residues. The V end was cut by 1 base, the J end by 3 bases, with 9 bases between. Germline assignment: CDR1 SGHDN and CDR2 FVKESK.

This clonotype was seen a handful of times. The chain links TRBV4-2 to TRBJ1-2; the D is unclear. Trimming left V 1 base short and J 4 bases short, with 7 bases between. Germline V gene sequence: CDR1 LGHNA, CDR2 YNFKEQ. The CDR3 has 13 residues. CDR3 nucleotides: TGTGCCAGCAGCCAAGTAAAGGGCTATGGCTACACCTTC. Protein: CASSQVKGYGYTF.

This clonotype has at least ten counts. The gene calls are TRBV6-1 and TRBJ2-3, with 9 bases lining up with TRBD2. With 0 bases clipped from V and 6 bases from J, the junction kept 4 bases outside the gene matches. Germline lookup yields CDR1 MNHNS and CDR2 SASEGT. The CDR3 totals 15 residues. The CDR3: CASSEASGGKDTQYF. CDR3 nucleotide sequence: TGTGCCAGCAGTGAAGCAAGCGGGGGGAAGGATACGCAGTATTTT.

This chain joins TRBV28 and TRBJ2-7; perhaps D is TRBD1 or TRBD2 (6 bases each). The germline gives CDR1 MDHEN, CDR2 SYDVKM. V lost 6 bases and J lost 4, with 19 bases in between. The CDR3 sequence is 15 residues long. The CDR3 nucleotides are TGTGCCAGCAGCACCCTGCAGGGGACTTGGTACGAGCAGTACTTC. It is translated as CASSTLQGTWYEQYF. Full variable domain (rest looked up from reference TRBV28 and TRBJ2-7): DVKVTQSSRYLVKRTGEKVFLECVQDMDHENMFWYRQDPGLGLRLIYFSYDVKMKEKGDIPEGYSVSREKKERFSLILESASTNQTSMYLCASSTLQGTWYEQYFGPGTRLTVT.

With regard to this clonotype: This sequence may be a read error, since a much larger clone differs from it by one base. V usage is TRBV27 and J usage is TRBJ2-1, with D perhaps matching TRBD1 (5 bases). The CDR3 length is 16 residues. The V gene's germline CDR1 is MNHEY and CDR2 SMNVEV (reference sequence). CDR3 amino acids: CATRIDVSRTHNEQLF. CDR3 nucleotide sequence: TGTGCCACGCGCATCGACGTGTCGAGGACACACAATGAGCAGCTCTTC.

This clonotype occurred many times. The chain joins TRBV28 to TRBJ1-4; D gene uncertain. In germline, CDR1 is MDHEN, CDR2 SYDVKM. This CDR3 comprises 14 residues. V was trimmed by 5 bases and J by 6 bases, leaving 13 bases between them. The CDR3 protein is CASSAGDRDEKLFF. The CDR3 coding sequence is TGTGCCAGCAGTGCGGGAGATCGTGATGAAAAACTGTTTTTT.

This clonotype was recorded many times. This chain uses TRBV3-1 with TRBJ2-2; D call uncertain. The CDR3 loop spans 12 amino acids. The V gene lost 5 bases and the J gene lost 6 bases, with 7 bases spanning the gap. CDR1 and CDR2 (germline): LGHDT, YNNKEL (reference sequence). In nucleotides, the CDR3 is TGTGCCAGCAGCTCCATTGCCGGGGAGCTGTTTTTT. Translated, it gives CASSSIAGELFF. Supplemented by reference TRBV3-1 and TRBJ2-2, the full variable domain reads DTAVSQTPKYLVTQMGNDKSIKCEQNLGHDTMYWYKQDSKKFLKIMFSYNNKELIINETVPNRFSPKSPDKAHLNLHINSLELGDSAVYFCASSSIAGELFFGEGSRLTVL.

This clonotype was counted between two and nine times. The genes are TRBV20-1 and TRBJ2-5; 12 nucleotides agree with TRBD1. The CDR3 is made up of 13 amino acids. The V gene's germline CDR1 is DFQATT and CDR2 SNEGSKA (reference sequence). V lost 3 bases to trimming and J lost 7 bases; unmatched junction nucleotides: 3. The DNA of the CDR3 is TGCAGTGCTAGCGGGACAGGGGGCCGGACCCAGTACTTC. Its translation: CSASGTGGRTQYF.

This clonotype was counted a few times. The rearrangement joins TRBV19 to TRBJ1-2, with D perhaps TRBD1 (6 bases). CDR3 size: 13 residues. CDR1 is LNHDA, CDR2 SQIVND, per germline (reference sequence). Trimming took 7 bases from V and 1 from J, leaving 10 bases between them. The CDR3 region is CASKKQGNYGYTF. CDR3 sequence (DNA): TGTGCCAGTAAGAAACAGGGTAACTATGGCTACACCTTC.

In this sample, this clonotype turned up many times. The rearrangement uses TRBV20-1 and TRBJ1-2; a weak D match, TRBD1 (5 bases). CDR3 length: 14 residues. V dropped 5 bases and J dropped 0 bases, with 13 bases sitting between them. Germline V gene sequence: CDR1 DFQATT, CDR2 SNEGSKA (reference sequence). Here the CDR3 reads CSARGGRANYGYTF. In DNA form, the CDR3 reads TGCAGTGCTCGCGGGGGGAGGGCTAACTATGGCTACACCTTC.

The sample holds many counts of this clonotype. V and J are TRBV5-6 and TRBJ2-5; the match to TRBD2 covers 10 bases. The CDR3 sequence is 17 residues long. Germline V gene lookup returns CDR1 SGHDT and CDR2 YYEEEE. V trimming: 6 bases; J trimming: 4 bases; junction bases outside the gene matches: 15. The CDR3 sequence: CASNLITGTSVSETQYF. The CDR3 DNA follows: TGTGCCAGCAACCTCATTACCGGGACTAGCGTTTCAGAGACCCAGTACTTC.